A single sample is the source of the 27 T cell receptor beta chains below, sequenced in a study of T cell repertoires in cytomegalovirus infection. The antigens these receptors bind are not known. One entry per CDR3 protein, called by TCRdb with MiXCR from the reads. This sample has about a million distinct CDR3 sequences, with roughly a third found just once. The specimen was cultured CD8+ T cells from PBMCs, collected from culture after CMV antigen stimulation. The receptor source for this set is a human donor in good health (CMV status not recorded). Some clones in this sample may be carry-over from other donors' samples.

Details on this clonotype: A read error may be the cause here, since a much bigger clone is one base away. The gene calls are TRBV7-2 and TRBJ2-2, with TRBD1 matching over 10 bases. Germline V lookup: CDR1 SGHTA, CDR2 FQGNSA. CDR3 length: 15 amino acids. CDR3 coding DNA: TGTGCCGGCAGCTACGGGACAGGGGCCACCGGGGAGCTGTTTTTT. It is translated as CAGSYGTGATGELFF.

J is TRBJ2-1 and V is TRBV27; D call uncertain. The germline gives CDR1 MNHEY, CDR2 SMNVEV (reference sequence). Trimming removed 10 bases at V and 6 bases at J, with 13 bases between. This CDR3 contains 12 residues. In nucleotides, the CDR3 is TGTGCCACTACGGAAGGCGGCAATGAGCAGTTCTTC. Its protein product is CATTEGGNEQFF.

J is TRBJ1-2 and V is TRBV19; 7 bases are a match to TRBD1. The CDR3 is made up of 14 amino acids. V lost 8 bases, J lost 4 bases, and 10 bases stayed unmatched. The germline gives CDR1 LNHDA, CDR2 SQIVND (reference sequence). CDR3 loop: CASSPGQRGYGYTF. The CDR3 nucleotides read TGTGCCAGTTCCCCGGGACAGCGAGGCTATGGCTACACCTTC.

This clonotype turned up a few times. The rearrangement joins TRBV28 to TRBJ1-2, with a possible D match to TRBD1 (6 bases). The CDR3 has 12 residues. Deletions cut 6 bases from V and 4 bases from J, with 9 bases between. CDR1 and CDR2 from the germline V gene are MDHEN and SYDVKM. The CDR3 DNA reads TGTGCCAGCAGCCCAGGGGCCTATGGCTACACCTTC. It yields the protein CASSPGAYGYTF.

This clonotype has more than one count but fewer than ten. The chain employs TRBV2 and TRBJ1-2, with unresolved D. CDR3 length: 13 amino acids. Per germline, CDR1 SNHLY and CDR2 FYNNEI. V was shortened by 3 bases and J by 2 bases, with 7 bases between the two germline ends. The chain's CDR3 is CASSDRFNYGYTF. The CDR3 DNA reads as TGTGCCAGCAGTGACAGGTTCAACTATGGCTACACCTTC.

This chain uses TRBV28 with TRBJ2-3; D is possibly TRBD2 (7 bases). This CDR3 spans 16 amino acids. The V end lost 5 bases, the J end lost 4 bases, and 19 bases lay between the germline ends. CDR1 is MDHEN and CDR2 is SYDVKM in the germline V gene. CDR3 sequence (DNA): TGTGCCAGCAGTCCTCTGTCGGGGGGCCGGGCAGATACGCAGTATTTT. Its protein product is CASSPLSGGRADTQYF.

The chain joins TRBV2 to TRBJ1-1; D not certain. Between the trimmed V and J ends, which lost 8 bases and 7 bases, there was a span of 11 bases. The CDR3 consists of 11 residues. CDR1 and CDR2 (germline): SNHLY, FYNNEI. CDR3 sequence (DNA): TGTGCCAGCTATCCTGACTATGAAGCTTTCTTT. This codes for CASYPDYEAFF. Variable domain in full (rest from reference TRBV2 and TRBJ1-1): EPEVTQTPSHQVTQMGQEVILRCVPISNHLYFYWYRQILGQKVEFLVSFYNNEISEKSEIFDDQFSVERPDGSNFTLKIRSTKLEDSAMYFCASYPDYEAFFGQGTRLTVV.

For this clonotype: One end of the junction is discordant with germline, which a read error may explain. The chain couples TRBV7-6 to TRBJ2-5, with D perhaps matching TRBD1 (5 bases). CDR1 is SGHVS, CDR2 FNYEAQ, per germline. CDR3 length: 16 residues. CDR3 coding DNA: TGTGCTAGCAGCCCACAAGAATCAGGGTGGTTCGAGACCCAGTACTTC. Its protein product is CASSPQESGWFETQYF.

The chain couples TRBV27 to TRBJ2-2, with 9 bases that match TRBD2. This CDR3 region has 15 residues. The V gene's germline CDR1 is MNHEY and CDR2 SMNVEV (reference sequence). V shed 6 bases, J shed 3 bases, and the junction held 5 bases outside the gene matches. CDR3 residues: CASSPGLADTGELFF. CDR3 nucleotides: TGTGCCAGCAGCCCGGGACTAGCTGACACCGGGGAGCTGTTTTTT.

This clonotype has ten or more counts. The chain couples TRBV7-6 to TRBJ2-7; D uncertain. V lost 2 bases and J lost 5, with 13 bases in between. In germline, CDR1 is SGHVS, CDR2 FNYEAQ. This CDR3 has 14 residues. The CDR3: CASSLNLGVHEQYF. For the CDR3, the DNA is TGTGCCAGCAGCTTAAATTTGGGCGTCCACGAGCAGTACTTC.

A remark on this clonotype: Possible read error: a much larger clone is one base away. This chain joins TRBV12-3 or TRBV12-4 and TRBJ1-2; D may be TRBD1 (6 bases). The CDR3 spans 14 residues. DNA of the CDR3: TGTGCCAGCAGTTTGGGACACCCGATCTATGGCTGCACCTTC. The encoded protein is CASSLGHPIYGCTF.

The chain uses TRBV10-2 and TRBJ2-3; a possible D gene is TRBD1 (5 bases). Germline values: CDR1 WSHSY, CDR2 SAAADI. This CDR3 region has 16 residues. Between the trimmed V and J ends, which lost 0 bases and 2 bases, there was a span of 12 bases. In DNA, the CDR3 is TGCGCCAGCAGTGAGTCAACAGGCTTTTACACAGATACGCAGTATTTT. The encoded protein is CASSESTGFYTDTQYF.

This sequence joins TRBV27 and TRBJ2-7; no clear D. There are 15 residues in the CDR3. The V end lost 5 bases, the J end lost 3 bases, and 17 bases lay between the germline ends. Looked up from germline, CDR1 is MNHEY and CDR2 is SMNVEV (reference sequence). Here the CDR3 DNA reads TGTGCCAGCAGTCCGTACTCCTTTGGGGTCTACGAGCAGTACGTC. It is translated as CASSPYSFGVYEQYV.

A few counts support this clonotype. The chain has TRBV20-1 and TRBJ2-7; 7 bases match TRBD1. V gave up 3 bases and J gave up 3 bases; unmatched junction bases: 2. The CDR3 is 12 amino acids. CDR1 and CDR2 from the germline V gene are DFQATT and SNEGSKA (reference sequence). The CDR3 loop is CSARDRRYEQYF. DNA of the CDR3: TGCAGTGCTAGGGACAGGCGCTACGAGCAGTACTTC.

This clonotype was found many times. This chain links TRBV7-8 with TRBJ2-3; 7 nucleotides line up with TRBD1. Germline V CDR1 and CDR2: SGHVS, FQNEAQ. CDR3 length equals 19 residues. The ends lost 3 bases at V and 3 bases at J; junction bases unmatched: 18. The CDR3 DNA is TGTGCCAGCAGCTTCCCACCACCGGGACAGTTTTTCCTGACAGATACGCAGTATTTT. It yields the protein CASSFPPPGQFFLTDTQYF.

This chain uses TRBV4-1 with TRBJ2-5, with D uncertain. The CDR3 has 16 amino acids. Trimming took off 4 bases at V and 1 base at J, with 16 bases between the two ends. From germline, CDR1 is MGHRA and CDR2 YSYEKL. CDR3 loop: CASSPSSGSIQETQYF. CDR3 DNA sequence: TGCGCCAGCAGCCCCTCCTCTGGGTCTATCCAAGAGACCCAGTACTTC.

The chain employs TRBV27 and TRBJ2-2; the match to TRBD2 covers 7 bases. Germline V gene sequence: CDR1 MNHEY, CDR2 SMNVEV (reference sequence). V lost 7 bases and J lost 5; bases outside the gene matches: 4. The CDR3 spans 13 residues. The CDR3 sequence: CASTTGGTGELFF. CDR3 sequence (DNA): TGTGCCAGCACGACCGGGGGGACCGGGGAGCTGTTTTTT.

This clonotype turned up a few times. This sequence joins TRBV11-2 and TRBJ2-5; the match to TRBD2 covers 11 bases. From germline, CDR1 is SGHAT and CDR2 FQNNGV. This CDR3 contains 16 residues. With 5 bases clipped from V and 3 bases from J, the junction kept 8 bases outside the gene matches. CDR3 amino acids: CASSPTLAGGKETQYF. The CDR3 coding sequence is TGTGCCAGCAGCCCCACCCTAGCGGGGGGAAAAGAGACCCAGTACTTC.

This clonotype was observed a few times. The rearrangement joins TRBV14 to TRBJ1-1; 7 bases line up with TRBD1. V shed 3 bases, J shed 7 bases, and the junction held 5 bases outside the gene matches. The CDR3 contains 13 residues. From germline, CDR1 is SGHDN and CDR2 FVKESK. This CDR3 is CASSQTGWIEAFF. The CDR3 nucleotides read TGTGCCAGCAGCCAGACAGGGTGGATTGAAGCTTTCTTT.

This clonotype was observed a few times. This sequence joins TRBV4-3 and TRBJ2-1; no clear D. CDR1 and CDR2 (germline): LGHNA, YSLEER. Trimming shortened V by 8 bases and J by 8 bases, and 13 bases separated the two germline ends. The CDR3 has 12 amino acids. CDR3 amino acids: CASSGSFHEQFF. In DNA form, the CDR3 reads TGCGCCAGCTCGGGTAGCTTCCATGAGCAGTTCTTC.

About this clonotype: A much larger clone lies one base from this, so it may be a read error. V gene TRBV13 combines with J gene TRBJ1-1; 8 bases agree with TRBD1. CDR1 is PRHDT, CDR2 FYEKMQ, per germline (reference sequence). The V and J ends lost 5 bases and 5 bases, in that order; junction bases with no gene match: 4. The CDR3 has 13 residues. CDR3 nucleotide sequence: TGTGCCAGCAGCGACAGGGGAAGGACTGAAGCTTTCTTT. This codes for CASSDRGRTEAFF.

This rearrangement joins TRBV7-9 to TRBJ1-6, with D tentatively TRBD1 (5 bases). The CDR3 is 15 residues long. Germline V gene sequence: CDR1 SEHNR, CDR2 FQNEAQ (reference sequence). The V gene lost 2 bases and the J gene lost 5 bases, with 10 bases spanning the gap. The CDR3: CASSLLTDNNSPLHF. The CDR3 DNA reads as TGTGCCAGCAGCTTACTGACGGACAATAATTCACCCCTCCACTTT.

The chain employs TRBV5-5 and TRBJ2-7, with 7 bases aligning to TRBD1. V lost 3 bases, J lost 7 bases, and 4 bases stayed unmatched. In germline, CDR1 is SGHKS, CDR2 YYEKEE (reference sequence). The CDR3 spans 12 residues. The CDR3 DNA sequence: TGTGCCAGCAGCTGGACAGGAACTGAGCAGTACTTC. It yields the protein CASSWTGTEQYF.

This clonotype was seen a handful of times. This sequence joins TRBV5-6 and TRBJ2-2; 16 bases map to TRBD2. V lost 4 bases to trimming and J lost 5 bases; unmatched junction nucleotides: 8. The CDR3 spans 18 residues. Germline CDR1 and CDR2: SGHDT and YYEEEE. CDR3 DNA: TGTGCCAGCAGCCCGGGACTAGCGGGGGGGCCGCGTACCGGGGAGCTGTTTTTT. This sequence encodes CASSPGLAGGPRTGELFF. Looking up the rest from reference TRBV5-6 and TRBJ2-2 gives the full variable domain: DAGVTQSPTHLIKTRGQQVTLRCSPKSGHDTVSWYQQALGQGPQFIFQYYEEEERQRGNFPDRFSGHQFPNYSSELNVNALLLGDSALYLCASSPGLAGGPRTGELFFGEGSRLTVL.

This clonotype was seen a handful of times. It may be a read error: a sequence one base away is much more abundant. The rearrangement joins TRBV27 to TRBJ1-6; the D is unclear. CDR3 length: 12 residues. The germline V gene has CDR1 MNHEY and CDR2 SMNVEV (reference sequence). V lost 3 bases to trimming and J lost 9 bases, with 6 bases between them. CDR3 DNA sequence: TGTGCCAGCAGTTTTTCCGGTTCACCCCTCCACTTT. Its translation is CASSFSGSPLHF.

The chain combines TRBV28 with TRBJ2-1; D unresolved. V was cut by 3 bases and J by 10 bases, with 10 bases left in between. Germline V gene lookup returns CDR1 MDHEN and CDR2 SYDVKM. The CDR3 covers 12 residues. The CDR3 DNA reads TGTGCCAGCAGTTTGGCCTTTAAGGAGCAGTTCTTC. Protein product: CASSLAFKEQFF.

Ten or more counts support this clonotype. This CDR3 is CASSRQGDYSNQPQHF. CDR3 DNA: TGTGCCAGCAGTCGACAGGGAGATTATAGCAATCAGCCCCAGCATTTT. The chain joins TRBV27 to TRBJ1-5, with TRBD1 identical over 7 bases. V dropped 5 bases and J dropped 0; count of bases not matched to a gene: 7. Germline loops: CDR1 MNHEY, CDR2 SMNVEV (reference sequence). The CDR3 length is 16 residues.